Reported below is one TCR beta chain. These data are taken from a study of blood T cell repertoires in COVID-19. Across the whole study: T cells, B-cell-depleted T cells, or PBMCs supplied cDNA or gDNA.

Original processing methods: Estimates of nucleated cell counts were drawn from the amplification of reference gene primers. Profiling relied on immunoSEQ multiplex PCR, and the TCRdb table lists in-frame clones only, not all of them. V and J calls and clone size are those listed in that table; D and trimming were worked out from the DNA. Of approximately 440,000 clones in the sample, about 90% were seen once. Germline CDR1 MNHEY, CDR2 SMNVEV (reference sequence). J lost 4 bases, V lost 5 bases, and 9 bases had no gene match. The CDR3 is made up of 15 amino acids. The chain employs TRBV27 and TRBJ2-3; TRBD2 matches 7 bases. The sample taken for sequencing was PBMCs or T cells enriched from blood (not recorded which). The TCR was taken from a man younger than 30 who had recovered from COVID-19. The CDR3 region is CASSLEGRAPDTQYF. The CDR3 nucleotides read TGTGCCAGCAGTCTCGAGGGGAGGGCACCAGATACGCAGTATTTT.